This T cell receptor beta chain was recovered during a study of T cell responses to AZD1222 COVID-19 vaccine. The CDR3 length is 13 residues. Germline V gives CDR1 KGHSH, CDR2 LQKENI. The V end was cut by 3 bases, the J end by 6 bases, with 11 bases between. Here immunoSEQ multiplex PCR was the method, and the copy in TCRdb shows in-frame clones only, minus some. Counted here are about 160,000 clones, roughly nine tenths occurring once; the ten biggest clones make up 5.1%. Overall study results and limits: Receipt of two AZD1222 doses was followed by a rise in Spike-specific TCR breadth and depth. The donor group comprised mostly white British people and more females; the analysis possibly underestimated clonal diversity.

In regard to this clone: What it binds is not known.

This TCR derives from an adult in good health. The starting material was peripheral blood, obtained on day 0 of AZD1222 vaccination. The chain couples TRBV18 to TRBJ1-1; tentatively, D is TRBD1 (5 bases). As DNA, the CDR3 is TGTGCCAGCTCACCTGCAGGGCACCCTGAAGCTTTCTTT. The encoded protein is CASSPAGHPEAFF.